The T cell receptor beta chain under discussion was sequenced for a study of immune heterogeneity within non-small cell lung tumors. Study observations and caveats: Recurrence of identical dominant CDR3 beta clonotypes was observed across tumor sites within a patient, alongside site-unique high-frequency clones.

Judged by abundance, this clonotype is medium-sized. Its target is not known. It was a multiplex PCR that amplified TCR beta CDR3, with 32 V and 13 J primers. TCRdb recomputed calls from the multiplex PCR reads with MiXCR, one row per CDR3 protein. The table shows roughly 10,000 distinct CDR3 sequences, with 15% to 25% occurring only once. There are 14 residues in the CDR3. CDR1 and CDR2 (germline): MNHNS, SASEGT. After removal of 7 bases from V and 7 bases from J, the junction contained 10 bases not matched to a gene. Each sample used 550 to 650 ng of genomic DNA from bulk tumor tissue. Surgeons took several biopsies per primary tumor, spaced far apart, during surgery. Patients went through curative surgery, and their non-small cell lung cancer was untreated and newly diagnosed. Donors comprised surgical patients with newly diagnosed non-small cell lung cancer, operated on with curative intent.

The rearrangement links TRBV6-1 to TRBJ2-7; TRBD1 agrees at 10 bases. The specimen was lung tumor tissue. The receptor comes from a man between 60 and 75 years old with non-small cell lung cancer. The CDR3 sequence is CASTPGQGLGEQYF. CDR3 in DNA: TGTGCCAGCACACCGGGACAGGGGCTAGGGGAGCAGTACTTC.